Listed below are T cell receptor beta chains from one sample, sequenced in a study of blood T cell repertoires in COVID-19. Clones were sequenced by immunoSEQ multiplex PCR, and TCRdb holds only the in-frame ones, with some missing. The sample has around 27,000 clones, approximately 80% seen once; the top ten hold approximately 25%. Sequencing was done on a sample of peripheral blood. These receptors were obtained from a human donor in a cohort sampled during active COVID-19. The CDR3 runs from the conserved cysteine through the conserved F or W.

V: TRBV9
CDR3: CASSFGRGGQETQYF

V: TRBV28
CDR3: CASSSIQGVYTGELFF

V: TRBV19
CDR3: CASSIWSRGVQPQHF

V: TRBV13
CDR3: CASSPRQGRATGELFF

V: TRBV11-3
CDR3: CASSLAAGTGELFF

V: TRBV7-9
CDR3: CASSLEGTPTGELFF

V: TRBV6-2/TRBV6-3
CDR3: CASSEVTVSAETQYF

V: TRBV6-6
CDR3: CASGGQGFLF

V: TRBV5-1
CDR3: CASSPGDRSNQPQHF

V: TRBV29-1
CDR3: CSVGSAGANYGYTF

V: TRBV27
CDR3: CASKSRELAGGGYNEQFF

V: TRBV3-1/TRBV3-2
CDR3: CASSQSSGGSAGQFF

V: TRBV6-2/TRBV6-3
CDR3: CASSPGRGPLRAFF

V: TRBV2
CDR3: CASSFQGYNEKLFF

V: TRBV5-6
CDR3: CASRQGNGYEQYF

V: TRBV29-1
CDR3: CSGRTGNTEAFF

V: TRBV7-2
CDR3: CASSPLAGRDQPQHF

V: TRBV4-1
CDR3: CASSPSIRRDSTYNEQFF

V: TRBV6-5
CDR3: CASSYLGGSYNSPLHF

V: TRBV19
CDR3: CASSAPGQGSYEQYF

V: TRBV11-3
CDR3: CASSPRGGEQFF

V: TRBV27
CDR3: CASFSPTGNHGYTF

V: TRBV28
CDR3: CASSFSGLMDEQYF

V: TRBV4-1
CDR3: CASSQVGGQGDSKQYF

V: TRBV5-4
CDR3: CASSNGLAPTGELFF

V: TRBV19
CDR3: CASSIDGLQSSGNTIYF

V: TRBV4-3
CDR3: CASSQREGTDTQYF

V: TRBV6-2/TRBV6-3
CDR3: CASSTLQGRPQHF

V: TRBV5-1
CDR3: CASSLTTGGAEEQYF

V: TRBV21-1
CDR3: CASSKGISKNIQYF

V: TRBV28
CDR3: CASSFPLLSNQPQHF

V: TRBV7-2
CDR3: CASSLVSGEFTEAFF

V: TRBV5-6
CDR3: CASSLTGQGNEQYF

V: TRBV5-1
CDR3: CASSLANGGFYNEQFF

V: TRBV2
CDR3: CASSEESTGFRSSRETQYF

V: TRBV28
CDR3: CASSSPGEREFNEQFF

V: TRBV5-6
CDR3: CASSAPLAGGQEQYF

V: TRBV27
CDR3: CASSRFVSSYNEQFF

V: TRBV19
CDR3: CATDRGEKLFF

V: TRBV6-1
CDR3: CASSEVRGLAGTDTQYF

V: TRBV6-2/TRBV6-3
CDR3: CASSPGEGTSGSDEQFF

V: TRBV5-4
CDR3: CASSSGQGLAASSYNEQFF

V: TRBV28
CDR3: CASGGMNTEAFF

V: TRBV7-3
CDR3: CASSLTGGPGNTIYF

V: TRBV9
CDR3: CASSVGPEQFF

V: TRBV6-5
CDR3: CASNRQGAAGGELFF

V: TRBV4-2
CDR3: CATQTGTRVFPLSTDTQYF

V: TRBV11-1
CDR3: CASSLLVGQGAIGYTF

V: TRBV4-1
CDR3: CASSQEVGRWEQYF

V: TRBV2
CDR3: CASSYSPIAGVYNEQFF

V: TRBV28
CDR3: CASSPNRVTGNTIYF

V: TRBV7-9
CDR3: CASSPRRAGGEQFF

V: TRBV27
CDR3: CASSPLTGGSNTEAFF

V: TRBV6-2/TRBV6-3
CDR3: CASSYGGAKNIQYF

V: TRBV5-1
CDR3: CASSLVGTGASGNTIYF

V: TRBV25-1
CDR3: CASVRDSFYEQYF